These 24 T cell receptor beta chains share one sample of origin, sequenced in a study of CD8 T cells in ankylosing spondylitis. In TCRdb, the 5' RACE reads were re-called with MiXCR into one record per CDR3 protein. This sample has 200,000 to 250,000 distinct CDR3 sequences, with more than 9% found just once. Sequencing used blood, either unsorted or a sorted T cell fraction (not recorded which). The receptors were sampled from a male donor with ankylosing spondylitis or in good health (not recorded which).

This chain uses TRBV7-2 with TRBJ1-2; 7 nucleotides line up with TRBD1. Trimming removed 3 bases from V and 7 bases from J; junction bases left unmatched: 5. Germline-derived CDR1 and CDR2 are SGHTA and FQGNSA. The CDR3 is 13 amino acids. The CDR3 sequence: CASSFEQGTGYTF. The DNA for the CDR3 is TGTGCCAGCAGCTTCGAACAGGGGACTGGCTACACCTTC.

This clonotype came up many times. The chain recombines TRBV7-2 with TRBJ2-7; D unclear. Trimming shortened V by 1 base and J by 0 bases, and 13 bases separated the two germline ends. Germline V gene lookup returns CDR1 SGHTA and CDR2 FQGNSA. The length of the CDR3 is 16 residues. The DNA for the CDR3 is TGTGCCAGCAGCTTAGTAGTACACGGATCCTCCTACGAGCAGTACTTC. This codes for CASSLVVHGSSYEQYF. Supplemented by reference TRBV7-2 and TRBJ2-7, the full variable domain reads GAGVSQSPSNKVTEKGKDVELRCDPISGHTALYWYRQSLGQGLEFLIYFQGNSAPDKSGLPSDRFSAERTGGSVSTLTIQRTQQEDSAVYLCASSLVVHGSSYEQYFGPGTRLTVT.

This clonotype was counted ten times or more. V and J are TRBV9 and TRBJ2-3, with 10 bases identical to TRBD2. The germline V gene encodes CDR1 SGDLS and CDR2 YYNGEE. The CDR3 spans 16 residues. J lost 2 bases, V lost 0 bases, and 3 bases had no gene match. CDR3 nucleotides: TGTGCCAGCAGCGTAGGTAGCGGGGGGTACACAGATACGCAGTATTTT. It translates to CASSVGSGGYTDTQYF.

This clonotype was observed many times. The V and J genes are TRBV29-1 and TRBJ2-2, with D unresolved. Germline-derived CDR1 and CDR2 are SQVTM and ANQGSEA. The CDR3 extends over 12 amino acids. The CDR3 region is CSHDTNTGELFF. For the CDR3, the DNA is TGCAGTCATGACACGAACACCGGGGAGCTGTTTTTT.

This clonotype has at least ten counts. The chain recombines TRBV20-1 with TRBJ1-2; D ambiguous. Trimming stripped 3 bases from V and 1 base from J, with 15 bases between. The CDR3 spans 15 residues. In germline, CDR1 is DFQATT, CDR2 SNEGSKA (reference sequence). CDR3 in amino acids: CSARVTQKSNYGYTF. The CDR3 DNA sequence: TGCAGTGCTAGGGTGACACAGAAGAGTAACTATGGCTACACCTTC.

This clonotype was seen repeatedly, ten times or more. The chain employs TRBV28 and TRBJ1-1; D not certain. Germline CDR1 is MDHEN and CDR2 is SYDVKM. Deletions cut 4 bases from V and 0 bases from J, with 15 bases between. This CDR3 is 16 amino acids long. For the CDR3, the DNA is TGTGCCAGCAGTTCCCGCCGCCTCCATATGAACACTGAAGCTTTCTTT. Encoded protein: CASSSRRLHMNTEAFF.

This clonotype was detected many times. The chain carries TRBV6-1 and TRBJ1-1; 9 bases match TRBD1. CDR1 MNHNS and CDR2 SASEGT come from the germline V gene. There are 15 residues in the CDR3. The ends lost 4 bases at V and 6 bases at J; junction bases unmatched: 9. Here the CDR3 DNA reads TGTGCCAGCAGTGGGCCGGGACAGGGAAGCCCTGAAGCTTTCTTT. This encodes CASSGPGQGSPEAFF.

This clonotype was observed at least ten times. The rearrangement links TRBV7-9 to TRBJ2-5; 8 bases line up with TRBD2. The J segment lost 5 bases and the V segment lost 5 bases, leaving 4 bases of the junction unmatched. Germline loops: CDR1 SEHNR, CDR2 FQNEAQ (reference sequence). The CDR3 loop spans 13 amino acids. The CDR3 sequence: CASSQTSVETQYF. The CDR3 DNA reads TGTGCCAGCAGCCAGACTAGCGTCGAGACCCAGTACTTC.

The table lists this clonotype with a few counts. The CDR3: CASSPGGRETQYF. Here the CDR3 DNA reads TGTGCCAGCAGCCCGGGGGGGCGAGAGACCCAGTACTTC. The gene calls are TRBV7-6 and TRBJ2-5, with TRBD2 matching over 8 bases. CDR1 is SGHVS and CDR2 is FNYEAQ in the germline V gene. This CDR3 comprises 13 residues. V lost 5 bases, J lost 4 bases, and 3 bases stayed unmatched.

This clonotype came up many times. This chain links TRBV11-3 with TRBJ1-1; D gene uncertain. Germline V gene data show CDR1 as SGHNT and CDR2 as YENEEA. This CDR3 is built from 13 residues. Trimming pared 5 bases from V and 4 bases from J, leaving 11 bases between. CDR3 in amino acids: CASSSKGGTEAFF. CDR3 DNA: TGTGCCAGCAGCAGTAAGGGAGGCACTGAAGCTTTCTTT.

The sample holds many counts of this clonotype. This chain joins TRBV7-9 and TRBJ2-5; D possibly corresponds to TRBD2 (6 bases). The V end was cut by 4 bases, the J end by 4 bases, with 7 bases between. CDR3 length equals 12 residues. The germline CDR1 and CDR2 sequences are SEHNR and FQNEAQ (reference sequence). CDR3 protein: CASSWGVETQYF. The CDR3 DNA is TGTGCCAGCAGCTGGGGGGTAGAGACCCAGTACTTC.

The V and J genes are TRBV24-1 and TRBJ1-5, with D perhaps TRBD1 (5 bases). Trimming cost V 4 bases and J 6 bases, with 15 bases left between them. The CDR3 is 15 residues long. CDR1 and CDR2 from the germline V gene are KGHDR and SFDVKD. The chain's CDR3 is CATSDPLSDSQPQHF. In DNA form, the CDR3 reads TGTGCCACCAGTGACCCGCTAAGTGACAGTCAGCCCCAGCATTTT.

This clonotype was counted many times. This chain joins TRBV7-2 and TRBJ2-1; the D gene is possibly TRBD2 (6 bases). Germline CDR1 is SGHTA and CDR2 is FQGNSA. CDR3 length equals 15 residues. V was clipped by 6 bases and J by 3 bases, with 15 bases between them. The CDR3 region is CASRGDGGVYNEQFF. The CDR3 nucleotides read TGTGCCAGCAGAGGGGACGGGGGAGTCTACAATGAGCAGTTCTTC.

This clonotype showed up many times. This rearrangement joins TRBV6-1 to TRBJ2-7; tentatively, D is TRBD1 (5 bases). CDR1 and CDR2 (germline): MNHNS, SASEGT. This CDR3 spans 13 amino acids. Trimming took 11 bases from V and 2 from J, leaving 16 bases between them. Written as DNA, the CDR3 is TGTGCCTGCGGTATAAGGGGCCCCTACGAGCAGTACTTC. It yields the protein CACGIRGPYEQYF.

This clonotype has at least ten counts. V and J are TRBV9 and TRBJ1-5; D may be TRBD1 (5 bases). Trimming removed 6 bases at V and 6 bases at J, with 13 bases between. CDR1 is SGDLS and CDR2 is YYNGEE in the germline V gene. CDR3 length: 13 amino acids. The CDR3 DNA follows: TGTGCCAGCAACCCGGGGGACGGTCAGCCCCAGCATTTT. This sequence encodes CASNPGDGQPQHF.

This clonotype was recorded a few times. This sequence joins TRBV6-4 and TRBJ2-3; 8 bases map to TRBD2. CDR3 length: 16 amino acids. Germline values: CDR1 MRHNA, CDR2 SNTAGT. V was pared by 3 bases and J by 4 bases, with 9 bases of the junction left unmatched. CDR3 coding DNA: TGTGCCAGCAGTGAGCTAGCGGGCTCGGGGGCAGATACGCAGTATTTT. Residues: CASSELAGSGADTQYF.

The table lists this clonotype with many counts. The chain has TRBV11-2 and TRBJ2-5; D possibly uses TRBD1 or TRBD2 (7 bases each). CDR1 and CDR2 from the germline V gene are SGHAT and FQNNGV. V lost 2 bases to trimming and J lost 5 bases, with 21 bases between them. The CDR3 is 17 residues long. The CDR3: CASSLRGGTVWGETQYF. The CDR3 nucleotides read TGTGCCAGCAGCTTAAGGGGGGGGACAGTTTGGGGGGAGACCCAGTACTTC. Based on the CDR3 plus reference TRBV11-2 and TRBJ2-5, the full variable domain is EAGVAQSPRYKIIEKRQSVAFWCNPISGHATLYWYQQILGQGPKLLIQFQNNGVVDDSQLPKDRFSAERLKGVDSTLKIQPAKLEDSAVYLCASSLRGGTVWGETQYFGPGTRLLVL.

The chain recombines TRBV20-1 with TRBJ2-1, with 9 positions matching TRBD2. The CDR3 is 17 residues long. CDR1 is DFQATT and CDR2 is SNEGSKA in the germline V gene (reference sequence). V gave up 7 bases and J gave up 1 base; unmatched junction bases: 14. In nucleotides, the CDR3 is TGCAGTGTCCCGGGACTAGCAGGGTTAGAGTCCTACAATGAGCAGTTCTTC. Encoded protein: CSVPGLAGLESYNEQFF.

This clonotype has only one observation. This chain joins TRBV7-2 and TRBJ2-5, with D unclear. Germline CDR1 reads SGHTA; CDR2 reads FQGNSA. V dropped 2 bases and J dropped 5 bases, with 12 bases sitting between them. This CDR3 has 14 residues. The CDR3 DNA reads as TGTGCCAGCAGCTTATCCAGAAGGATGGAGACCCAGTACTTC. Its translation is CASSLSRRMETQYF.

This chain links TRBV19 with TRBJ1-5, with D possibly TRBD1 on 6 matching bases. The germline V and J ends were trimmed by 8 bases and 2 bases, with 13 bases remaining between them. Germline CDR1 and CDR2: LNHDA and SQIVND (reference sequence). The CDR3 covers 14 residues. CDR3 in DNA: TGTGCCAGTTTACAGGGAACGGGCAATCAGCCCCAGCATTTT. Amino acid sequence: CASLQGTGNQPQHF. Using reference TRBV19 and TRBJ1-5 for the parts outside the CDR3, the full variable domain is DGGITQSPKYLFRKEGQNVTLSCEQNLNHDAMYWYRQDPGQGLRLIYYSQIVNDFQKGDIAEGYSVSREKKESFPLTVTSAQKNPTAFYLCASLQGTGNQPQHFGDGTRLSIL.

V and J are TRBV19 and TRBJ1-1; no reliable D call. The germline V gene has CDR1 LNHDA and CDR2 SQIVND (reference sequence). V was clipped by 5 bases and J by 9 bases, with 19 bases between them. The CDR3 extends over 14 amino acids. CDR3 residues: CASSPPPVGGQAFF. The CDR3 coding sequence is TGTGCCAGTAGTCCCCCTCCTGTCGGAGGGCAAGCTTTCTTT. The full variable domain, in which reference TRBV19 and TRBJ1-1 provide the parts outside the CDR3, is DGGITQSPKYLFRKEGQNVTLSCEQNLNHDAMYWYRQDPGQGLRLIYYSQIVNDFQKGDIAEGYSVSREKKESFPLTVTSAQKNPTAFYLCASSPPPVGGQAFFGQGTRLTVV.

In its sample, this clonotype was seen many times. This rearrangement joins TRBV7-2 to TRBJ2-2; D is unclear. The CDR3 covers 16 residues. CDR1 and CDR2 from the germline V gene are SGHTA and FQGNSA. Trimming removed 4 bases from V and 0 bases from J, with 12 bases in between. The CDR3 loop is CASSSGGTANTGELFF. CDR3 bases: TGTGCCAGCAGCTCCGGTGGTACCGCGAACACCGGGGAGCTGTTTTTT. The whole variable domain, remainder taken from reference TRBV7-2 and TRBJ2-2, is GAGVSQSPSNKVTEKGKDVELRCDPISGHTALYWYRQSLGQGLEFLIYFQGNSAPDKSGLPSDRFSAERTGGSVSTLTIQRTQQEDSAVYLCASSSGGTANTGELFFGEGSRLTVL.

This chain links TRBV7-9 with TRBJ1-2; D is undetermined. V was clipped by 0 bases and J by 7 bases, with 12 bases between them. There are 14 residues in the CDR3. Germline V gene lookup returns CDR1 SEHNR and CDR2 FQNEAQ (reference sequence). CDR3 residues: CASSLAAETRGYTF. The DNA of the CDR3 is TGTGCCAGCAGCTTAGCAGCCGAGACGCGTGGCTACACCTTC.

There are many counts of this clonotype. The chain uses TRBV24-1 and TRBJ2-5; D gene uncertain. CDR3 size: 11 residues. Germline V CDR1 and CDR2: KGHDR, SFDVKD. Trimming removed 5 bases at V and 4 bases at J, with 4 bases between. The chain's CDR3 is CATSVGETQYF. In DNA, the CDR3 is TGTGCCACCAGTGTGGGAGAGACCCAGTACTTC.